This T cell receptor beta chain was observed in a study of metastatic and nonmetastatic thyroid tumors. Study as a whole: Repertoire data that came from the blood and tumor or nodule tissue of malignant and benign thyroid patients were compared.

Among the patients, none had received any treatment before thyroid surgery. Germline trimming cut 4 bases from V and 3 bases from J; bases unmatched to any gene: 0. This CDR3 is 14 amino acids long. Germline CDR1 MNHNS, CDR2 SASEGT. This clone was detected ten times or more. It is likely a read error, because the conserved phenylalanine at the end of the CDR3 is missing. Original methodology: Construction of a distant-metastasis classifier for papillary thyroid cancer relied on CDR3 differences across clinicopathological groups. TCRdb re-analyzed the PCR reads using MiXCR. These V and J calls derive from TCRdb rather than the authors' analysis. The data hold approximately 69,000 clones, with 14% observed a single time.

The source material was blood. The chain has TRBV6-1 and TRBJ2-2, with 9 bases identical to TRBD2. The source is a male donor with papillary thyroid cancer or a benign thyroid nodule (not recorded which). Some clones in this sample may be carry-over from other donors' samples. The CDR3 DNA is TGTGCCAGCAGTGGACTAGCGGACACCGGGGAGCTGTTTCTT. Protein: CASSGLADTGELFL.